This T cell receptor beta chain was found in a study of identical twins' blood T cells. General study findings and limits: Each donor's most abundant TCRbeta clonotypes shared more CDR3 sequences with her twin than unrelated donors. Environmental influences on twin similarity could not be excluded. Out-of-frame TCRbeta clonotypes reportedly had markedly more similar V usage in twins than unrelated donors.

This clonotype was observed a few times. Its matching antigen is unknown. TCR cDNA libraries were made from RNA using a previously described, modified protocol. TCRdb re-called the 5' RACE reads through MiXCR, storing one row per CDR3 protein. Of a few hundred thousand distinct CDR3 sequences listed, 25% to 35% are singletons. The ends were cut back, 0 bases at V and 2 bases at J, with 23 bases in the middle. The germline gives CDR1 MNHEY, CDR2 SVGEGT. The CDR3 sequence is 19 residues long. The clonotype originates from a woman between 18 and 50 years old in good health. Sequences were obtained from PBMCs. The chain joins TRBV6-2 or TRBV6-3 to TRBJ2-7; D may match TRBD1 or TRBD2 (5 bases each). CDR3 in amino acids: CASSYSRDRLDQEPYEQYF. CDR3 nucleotide sequence: TGTGCCAGCAGTTACTCCCGGGACCGCTTGGACCAGGAACCCTACGAGCAGTACTTC.